Listed below are T cell receptor beta chains from one sample, sequenced in a study of blood T cell repertoires in COVID-19. Profiled with immunoSEQ multiplex PCR; TCRdb holds only in-frame clones, not every one. The sample contains hundreds of thousands of clones, 85% to 90% of which appear only once. Sequenced: PBMCs or T cells enriched from blood (not recorded which). All receptors come from a young man who had recovered from COVID-19. Both conserved end residues are trimmed from each CDR3. Fields, in order: V gene, J gene, CDR3 protein.

V gene: TRBV7-6; J gene: TRBJ2-5; CDR3 protein: ASSFSRGETQY
V gene: TRBV18; J gene: TRBJ2-5; CDR3 protein: ASSPQQGRGVETQY
V gene: TRBV3-1/TRBV3-2; J gene: TRBJ2-5; CDR3 protein: ASSQTGGPKTQY
V gene: TRBV11-2; J gene: TRBJ1-3; CDR3 protein: ASSLDSQGISGNTIY
V gene: TRBV5-4; J gene: TRBJ2-5; CDR3 protein: ASSFWTGEGLRETQY
V gene: TRBV12-3/TRBV12-4; J gene: TRBJ2-3; CDR3 protein: ASSRLSDTQY
V gene: TRBV7-7; J gene: TRBJ1-1; CDR3 protein: ASSPTPNTEAF
V gene: TRBV12-3/TRBV12-4; J gene: TRBJ2-7; CDR3 protein: ASGGGTVESY
V gene: TRBV11-2; J gene: TRBJ1-2; CDR3 protein: ASSLGLGVSGYT
V gene: TRBV14; J gene: TRBJ2-2; CDR3 protein: ASSQDLGLAGRWPNTGELF
V gene: TRBV5-1; J gene: TRBJ1-2; CDR3 protein: ASRPTGPNYGYT
V gene: TRBV6-5; J gene: TRBJ2-7; CDR3 protein: ASSRDFDEQY
V gene: TRBV18; J gene: TRBJ2-3; CDR3 protein: ASSPPLAKITDTQY
V gene: TRBV27; J gene: TRBJ1-2; CDR3 protein: ASSLGGANYGYT
V gene: TRBV4-1; J gene: TRBJ2-1; CDR3 protein: ASRTSGGNEQF
V gene: TRBV7-2; J gene: TRBJ2-7; CDR3 protein: ASSLQRGTYEQY